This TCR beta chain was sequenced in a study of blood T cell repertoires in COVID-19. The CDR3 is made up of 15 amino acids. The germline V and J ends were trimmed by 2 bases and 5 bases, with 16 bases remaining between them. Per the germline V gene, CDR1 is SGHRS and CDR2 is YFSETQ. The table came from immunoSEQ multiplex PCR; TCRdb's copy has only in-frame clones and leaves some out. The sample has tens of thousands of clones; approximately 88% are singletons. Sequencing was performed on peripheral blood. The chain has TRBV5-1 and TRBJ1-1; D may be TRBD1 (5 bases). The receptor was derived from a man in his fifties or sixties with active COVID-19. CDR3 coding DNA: TGCGCCAGCAGCTTTATGGGGACGGGGGAAACTGAAGCTTTCTTT. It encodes CASSFMGTGETEAFF.